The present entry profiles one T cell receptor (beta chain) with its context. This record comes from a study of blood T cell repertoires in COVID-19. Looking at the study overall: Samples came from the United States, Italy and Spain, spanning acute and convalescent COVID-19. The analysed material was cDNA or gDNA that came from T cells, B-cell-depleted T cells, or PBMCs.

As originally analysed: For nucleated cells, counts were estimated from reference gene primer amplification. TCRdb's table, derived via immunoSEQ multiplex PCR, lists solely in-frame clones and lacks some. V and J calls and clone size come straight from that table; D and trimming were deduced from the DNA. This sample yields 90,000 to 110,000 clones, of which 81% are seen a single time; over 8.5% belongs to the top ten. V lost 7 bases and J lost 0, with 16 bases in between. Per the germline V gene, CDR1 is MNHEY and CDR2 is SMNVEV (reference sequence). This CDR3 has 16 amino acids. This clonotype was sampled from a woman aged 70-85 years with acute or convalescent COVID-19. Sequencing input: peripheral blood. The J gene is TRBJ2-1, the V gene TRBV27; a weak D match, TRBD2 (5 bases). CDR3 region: CASNGVAPSSYNEQFF. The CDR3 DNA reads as TGTGCCAGCAATGGGGTAGCGCCGAGCTCCTACAATGAGCAGTTCTTC.